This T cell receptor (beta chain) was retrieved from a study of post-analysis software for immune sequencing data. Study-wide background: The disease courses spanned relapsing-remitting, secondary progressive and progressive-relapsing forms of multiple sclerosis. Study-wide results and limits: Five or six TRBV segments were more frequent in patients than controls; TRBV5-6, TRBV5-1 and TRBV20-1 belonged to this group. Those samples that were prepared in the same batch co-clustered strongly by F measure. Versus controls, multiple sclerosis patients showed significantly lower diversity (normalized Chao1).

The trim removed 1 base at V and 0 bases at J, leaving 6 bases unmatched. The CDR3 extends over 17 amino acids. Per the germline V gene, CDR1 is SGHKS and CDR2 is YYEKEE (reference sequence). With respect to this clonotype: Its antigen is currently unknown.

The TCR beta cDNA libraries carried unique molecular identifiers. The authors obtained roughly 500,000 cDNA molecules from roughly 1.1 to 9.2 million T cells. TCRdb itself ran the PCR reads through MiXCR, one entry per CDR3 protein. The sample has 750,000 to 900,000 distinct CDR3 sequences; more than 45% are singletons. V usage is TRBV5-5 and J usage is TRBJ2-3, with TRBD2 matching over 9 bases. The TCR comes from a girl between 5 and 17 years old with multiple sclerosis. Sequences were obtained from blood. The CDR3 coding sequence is TGTGCCAGCAGCTTGACGGCGGGAGGGCCAAGCACAGATACGCAGTATTTT. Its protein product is CASSLTAGGPSTDTQYF.